This T cell receptor (beta chain) was identified during a study of spatial heterogeneity in lung cancer (dated by TCRdb to between 2018 and 2021). Study-level background: Beta-chain transcripts were consistently detected in greater numbers than alpha-chain transcripts, which likely reflected higher beta-chain transcript abundance. In the raw uncorrected reads, each unique combination of TCR and UMI appeared more than ten times on average. In non-small cell lung cancer, the study quantitatively compared TCR alpha and beta repertoires across several tumor regions, matched nontumor lung, and blood. TCR repertoire features were related to nonsynonymous mutation counts determined by whole-exome sequencing of tumor tissue. Both alpha and beta chains were TCR-sequenced in samples taken at surgery, namely 220 tumor regions, 61 to 65 matched nontumor lung samples and some 53 PBMC samples.

This clonotype was recorded many times. Its recognized antigen is unknown. Within one base of it there is no much larger clone, and no base qualities were kept. General study outcomes and caveats: Ubiquitous expanded tumor TCRs were detected in blood more often at tumor resection than at routine follow-up. Additional single-cell paired TCR alpha and beta sequencing was considered necessary to confirm, at a functional level, the hypothesis that regional TCRs recognize regional mutations.

Trimmed from V: 5 bases; trimmed from J: 3 bases; junction bases lacking a gene match: 13. The CDR3 contains 17 residues, cysteine and phenylalanine counted. Of the read, only the CDR3 DNA is kept; its 51 bases are in frame from base 1. Per the germline V gene, SGHTA is the CDR1 and FQGNSA is the CDR2. The library was made by 5' RACE. Sequenced using a NextSeq 500. In the TCR library protocol, a unique molecular identifier was attached to each TCR cDNA molecule so that PCR and sequencing errors could be corrected. The source study handled its data this way. Decombinator tools were used for TCR identification, UMI-based error correction and CDR3 extraction. Expanded TCRs were defined as those above a frequency of 2 per 1,000, corresponding to the top 1% of the tumor frequency distribution. Rényi diversity was computed with the R vegan package after subsampling each repertoire 100 times to 5,000 TCRs. CDR3 similarity networks were constructed using string-kernel similarity of amino acid triplets, with links drawn between CDR3s whose pairwise similarity was above 0.82. In-frame beta chains were kept once TCRdb had trimmed the public reads at Q25 with fastp and called clones with MiXCR. When rows share a CDR3 protein, they turn into one entry using the most common DNA and genes. These V and J calls derive from TCRdb rather than the authors' analysis. This sample lists more than 20,000 distinct CDR3 sequences; about 4.5% were detected once. Roughly 36% of the sample is in the top ten clones.

In light of the paper, this sample's time point label describes: sample taken at primary tumor resection. Without any cell sorting, TCR sequencing was performed on whole RNA extracted either from tumor and nontumor lung tissue or from cryopreserved PBMC samples. Donors were 65 to 85 patients with early-stage, untreated non-small cell lung cancer from the lung TRACERx cohort. Only patients with enough RNA available from two or more tumor regions were chosen for TCR sequencing. Here the chain combines TRBV7-2 and TRBJ2-1, with 7 bases aligning to TRBD2. This specimen was PBMCs, taken at surgery. This TCR was sampled from a male donor with early-stage non-small cell lung cancer. The CDR3 has the sequence CASSPIAGSAFYNEQFF. Read as DNA, the sequence is TGTGCCAGCAGCCCCATAGCGGGTTCCGCCTTCTACAATGAGCAGTTCTTC.